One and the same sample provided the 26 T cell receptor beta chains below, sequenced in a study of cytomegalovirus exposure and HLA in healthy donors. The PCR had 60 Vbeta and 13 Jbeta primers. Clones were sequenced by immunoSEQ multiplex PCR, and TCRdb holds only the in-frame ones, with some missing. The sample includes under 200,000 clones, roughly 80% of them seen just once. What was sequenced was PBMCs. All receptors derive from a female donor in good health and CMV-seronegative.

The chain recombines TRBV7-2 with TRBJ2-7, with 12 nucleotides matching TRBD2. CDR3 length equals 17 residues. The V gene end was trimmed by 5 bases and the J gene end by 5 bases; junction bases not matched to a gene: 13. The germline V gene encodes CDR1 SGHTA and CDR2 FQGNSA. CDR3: CASSPRLRTSGINEQYF. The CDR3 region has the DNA TGTGCCAGCAGCCCCCGCCTCCGGACTAGCGGGATCAACGAGCAGTACTTC.

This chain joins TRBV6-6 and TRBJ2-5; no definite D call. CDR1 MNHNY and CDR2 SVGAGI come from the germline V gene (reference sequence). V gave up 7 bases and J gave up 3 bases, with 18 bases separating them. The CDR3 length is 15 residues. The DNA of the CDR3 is TGTGCCAGCACCCAAGGTGCGTGGGCAAAAGAGACCCAGTACTTC. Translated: CASTQGAWAKETQYF.

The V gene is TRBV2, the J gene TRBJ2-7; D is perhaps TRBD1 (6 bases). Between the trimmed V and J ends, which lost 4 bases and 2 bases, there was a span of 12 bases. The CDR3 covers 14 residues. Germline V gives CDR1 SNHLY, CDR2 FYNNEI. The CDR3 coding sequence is TGTGCCAGCAGTGCTGGCAGGGGAGCCTACGAGCAGTACTTC. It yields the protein CASSAGRGAYEQYF.

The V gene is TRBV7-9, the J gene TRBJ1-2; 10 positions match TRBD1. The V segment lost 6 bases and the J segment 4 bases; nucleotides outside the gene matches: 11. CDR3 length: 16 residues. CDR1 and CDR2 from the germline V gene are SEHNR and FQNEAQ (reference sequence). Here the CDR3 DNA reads TGTGCCAGCAGTCACGCTGGGACAGGGGCCTCCTATGGCTACACCTTC. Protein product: CASSHAGTGASYGYTF.

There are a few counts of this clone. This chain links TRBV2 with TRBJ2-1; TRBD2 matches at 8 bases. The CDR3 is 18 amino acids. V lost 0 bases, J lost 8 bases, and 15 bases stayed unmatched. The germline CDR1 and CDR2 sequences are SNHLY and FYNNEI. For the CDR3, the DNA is TGTGCCAGCAGTGAAGCCCGGCTCGGGACTAGAGGGGGTCATGAGCAGTTCTTC. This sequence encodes CASSEARLGTRGGHEQFF.

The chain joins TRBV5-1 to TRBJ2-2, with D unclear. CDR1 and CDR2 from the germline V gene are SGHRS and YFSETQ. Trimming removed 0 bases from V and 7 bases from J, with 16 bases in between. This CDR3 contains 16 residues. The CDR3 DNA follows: TGCGCCAGCAGCTTGGCACAAATTTCAGAAATCGGGGAGCTGTTTTTT. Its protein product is CASSLAQISEIGELFF.

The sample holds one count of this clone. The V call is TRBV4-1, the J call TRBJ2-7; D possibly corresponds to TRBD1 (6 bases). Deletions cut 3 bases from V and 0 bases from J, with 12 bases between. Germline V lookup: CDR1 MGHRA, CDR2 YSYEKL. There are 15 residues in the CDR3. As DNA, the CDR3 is TGCGCCAGCAGCCAGCTCGACAGGTCCTCCTACGAGCAGTACTTC. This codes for CASSQLDRSSYEQYF.

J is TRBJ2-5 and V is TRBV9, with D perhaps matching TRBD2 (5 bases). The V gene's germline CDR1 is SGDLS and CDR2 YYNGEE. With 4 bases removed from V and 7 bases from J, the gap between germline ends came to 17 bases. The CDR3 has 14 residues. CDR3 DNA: TGTGCCAGCAGCCCTGACGGCAAGGGAGCGACCCAGTACTTC. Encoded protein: CASSPDGKGATQYF.

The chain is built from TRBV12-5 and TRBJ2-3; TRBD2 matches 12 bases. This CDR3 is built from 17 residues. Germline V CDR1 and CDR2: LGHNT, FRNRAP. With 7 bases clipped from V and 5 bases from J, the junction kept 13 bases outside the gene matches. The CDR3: CASAFPSTSGSKDTQYF. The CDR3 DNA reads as TGTGCTAGTGCTTTCCCGTCGACTAGCGGGAGTAAAGATACGCAGTATTTT.

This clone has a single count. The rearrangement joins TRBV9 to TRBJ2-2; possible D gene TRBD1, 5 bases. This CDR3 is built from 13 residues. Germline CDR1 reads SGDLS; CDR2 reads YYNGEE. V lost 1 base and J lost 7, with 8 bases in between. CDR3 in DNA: TGTGCCAGCAGCGTACAGGGATACGGGGAGCTGTTTTTT. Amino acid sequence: CASSVQGYGELFF. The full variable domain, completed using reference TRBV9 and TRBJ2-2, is DSGVTQTPKHLITATGQRVTLRCSPRSGDLSVYWYQQSLDQGLQFLIQYYNGEERAKGNILERFSAQQFPDLHSELNLSSLELGDSALYFCASSVQGYGELFFGEGSRLTVL.

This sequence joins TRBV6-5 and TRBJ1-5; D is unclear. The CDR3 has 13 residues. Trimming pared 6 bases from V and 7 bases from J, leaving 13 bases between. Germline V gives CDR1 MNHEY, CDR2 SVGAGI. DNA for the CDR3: TGTGCCAGCAGCGGGAACCCTGGCCAGCCCCAGCATTTT. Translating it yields CASSGNPGQPQHF.

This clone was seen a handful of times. In DNA form, the CDR3 reads TGTGCCAGTAGTATTATCCTAGCGGGAGTCTACAATGAGCAGTTCTTC. Protein product: CASSIILAGVYNEQFF. The V gene is TRBV19, the J gene TRBJ2-1, with 10 bases identical to TRBD2. The junction had 5 bases not matched to a gene; V was cut back by 3 bases and J by 3 bases. CDR3 length: 16 residues. Per germline, CDR1 LNHDA and CDR2 SQIVND (reference sequence).

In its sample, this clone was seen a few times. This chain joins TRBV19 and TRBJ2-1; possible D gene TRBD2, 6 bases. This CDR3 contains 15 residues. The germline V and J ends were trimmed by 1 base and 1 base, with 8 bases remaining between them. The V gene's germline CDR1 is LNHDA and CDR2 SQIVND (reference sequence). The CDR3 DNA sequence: TGTGCCAGTAGTATAGGGGCGGGATCCTACAATGAGCAGTTCTTC. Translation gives CASSIGAGSYNEQFF.

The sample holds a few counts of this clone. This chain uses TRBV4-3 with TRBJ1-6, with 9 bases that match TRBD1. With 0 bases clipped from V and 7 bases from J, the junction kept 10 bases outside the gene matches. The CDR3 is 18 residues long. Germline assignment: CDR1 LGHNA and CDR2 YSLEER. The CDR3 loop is CASSQDLDRGILNSPLHF. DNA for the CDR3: TGCGCCAGCAGCCAAGACTTGGACAGGGGTATTCTAAATTCACCCCTCCACTTT.

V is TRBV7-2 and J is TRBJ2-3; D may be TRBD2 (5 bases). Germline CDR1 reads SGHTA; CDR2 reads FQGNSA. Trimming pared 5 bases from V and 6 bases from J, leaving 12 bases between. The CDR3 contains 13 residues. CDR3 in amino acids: CASSPAWEDTQYF. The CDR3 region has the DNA TGTGCCAGCAGCCCCGCTTGGGAGGATACGCAGTATTTT.

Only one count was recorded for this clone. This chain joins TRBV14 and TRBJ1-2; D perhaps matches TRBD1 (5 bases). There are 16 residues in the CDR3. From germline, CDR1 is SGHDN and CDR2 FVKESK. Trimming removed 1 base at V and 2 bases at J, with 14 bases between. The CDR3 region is CASSQVVYRPNYGYTF. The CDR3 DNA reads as TGTGCCAGCAGCCAAGTGGTGTACAGGCCCAACTATGGCTACACCTTC.

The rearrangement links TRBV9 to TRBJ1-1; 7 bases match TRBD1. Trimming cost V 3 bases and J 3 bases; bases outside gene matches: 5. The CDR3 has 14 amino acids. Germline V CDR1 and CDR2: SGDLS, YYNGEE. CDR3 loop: CASSANRGDTEAFF. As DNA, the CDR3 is TGTGCCAGCAGCGCCAACAGGGGCGACACTGAAGCTTTCTTT.

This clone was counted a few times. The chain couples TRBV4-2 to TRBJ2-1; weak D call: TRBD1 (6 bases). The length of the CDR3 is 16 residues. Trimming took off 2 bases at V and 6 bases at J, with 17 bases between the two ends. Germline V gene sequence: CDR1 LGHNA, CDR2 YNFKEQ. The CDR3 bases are TGTGCCAGCAGCCAACAGGACAGCTCTACGGGCAATGAGCAGTTCTTC. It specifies CASSQQDSSTGNEQFF.

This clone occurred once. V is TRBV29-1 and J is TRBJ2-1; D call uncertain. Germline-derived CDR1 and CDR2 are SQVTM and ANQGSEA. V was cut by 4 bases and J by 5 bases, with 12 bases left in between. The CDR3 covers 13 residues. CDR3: CSVVASPDNEQFF. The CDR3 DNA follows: TGCAGCGTTGTAGCAAGCCCGGACAATGAGCAGTTCTTC.

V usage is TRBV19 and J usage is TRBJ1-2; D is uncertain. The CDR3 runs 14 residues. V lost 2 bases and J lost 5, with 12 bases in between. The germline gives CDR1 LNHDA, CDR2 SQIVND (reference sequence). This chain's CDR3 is CASSITAGGYGYTF. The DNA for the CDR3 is TGTGCCAGTAGTATAACGGCGGGAGGGTATGGCTACACCTTC.

The CDR3 DNA follows: TGTGCCAGTTCTCTGTTAGCGGGAGGAGGAGATACGCAGTATTTT. Its protein is CASSLLAGGGDTQYF. The V gene is TRBV19, the J gene TRBJ2-3, with 10 bases identical to TRBD2. Germline trimming cut 8 bases from V and 5 bases from J; bases unmatched to any gene: 10. Germline CDR1 and CDR2: LNHDA and SQIVND (reference sequence). The CDR3 consists of 15 residues.

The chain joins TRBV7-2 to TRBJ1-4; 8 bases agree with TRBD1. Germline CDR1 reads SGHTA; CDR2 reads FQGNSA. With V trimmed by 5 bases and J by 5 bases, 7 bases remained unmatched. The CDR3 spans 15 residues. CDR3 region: CASSPRTGPNEKLFF. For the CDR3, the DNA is TGTGCCAGCAGCCCACGGACAGGGCCCAATGAAAAACTGTTTTTT.

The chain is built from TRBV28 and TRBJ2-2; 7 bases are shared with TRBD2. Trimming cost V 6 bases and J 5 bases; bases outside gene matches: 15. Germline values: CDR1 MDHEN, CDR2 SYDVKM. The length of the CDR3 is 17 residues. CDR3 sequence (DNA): TGTGCCAGCAGGCCCTGGAGGGAGGGCCTTGGGACCGGGGAGCTGTTTTTT. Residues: CASRPWREGLGTGELFF.

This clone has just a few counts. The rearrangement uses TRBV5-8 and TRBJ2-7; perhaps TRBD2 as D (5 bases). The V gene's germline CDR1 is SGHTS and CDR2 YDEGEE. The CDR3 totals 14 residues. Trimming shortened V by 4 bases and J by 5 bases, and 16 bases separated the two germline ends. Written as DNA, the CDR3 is TGTGCCAGCAGCCCGAGGGTCGTTCGGCACGAGCAGTACTTC. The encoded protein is CASSPRVVRHEQYF.

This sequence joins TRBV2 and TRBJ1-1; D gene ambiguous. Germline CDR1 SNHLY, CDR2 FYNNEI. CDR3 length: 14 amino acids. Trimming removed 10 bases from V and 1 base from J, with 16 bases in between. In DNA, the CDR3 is TGTGCCACAAGCCGGGTGCTAGAGAACACTGAAGCTTTCTTT. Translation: CATSRVLENTEAFF.

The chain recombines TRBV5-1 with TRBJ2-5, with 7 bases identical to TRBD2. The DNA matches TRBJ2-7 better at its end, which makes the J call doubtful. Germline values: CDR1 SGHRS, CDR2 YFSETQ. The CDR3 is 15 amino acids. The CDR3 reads CASSTEGGVGSEQYF. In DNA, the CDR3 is TGCGCCAGCAGCACCGAGGGAGGGGTCGGGAGCGAGCAGTACTTC.